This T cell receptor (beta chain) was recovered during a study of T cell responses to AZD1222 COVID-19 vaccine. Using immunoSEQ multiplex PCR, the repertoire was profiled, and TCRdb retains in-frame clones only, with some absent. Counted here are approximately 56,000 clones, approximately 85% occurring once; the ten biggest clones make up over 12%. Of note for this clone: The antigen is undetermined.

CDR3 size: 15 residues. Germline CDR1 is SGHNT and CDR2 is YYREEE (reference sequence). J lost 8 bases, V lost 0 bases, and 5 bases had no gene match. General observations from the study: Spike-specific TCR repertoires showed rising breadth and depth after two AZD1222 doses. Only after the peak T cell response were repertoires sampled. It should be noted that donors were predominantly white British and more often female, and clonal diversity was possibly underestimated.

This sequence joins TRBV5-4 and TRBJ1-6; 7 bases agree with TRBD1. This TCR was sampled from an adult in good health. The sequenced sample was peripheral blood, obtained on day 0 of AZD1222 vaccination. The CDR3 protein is CASSLVGGFDSPLHF. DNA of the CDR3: TGTGCCAGCAGCTTGGTAGGGGGCTTCGATTCACCCCTCCACTTT. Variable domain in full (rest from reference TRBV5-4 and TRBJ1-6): ETGVTQSPTHLIKTRGQQVTLRCSSQSGHNTVSWYQQALGQGPQFIFQYYREEENGRGNFPPRFSGLQFPNYSSELNVNALELDDSALYLCASSLVGGFDSPLHFGNGTRLTVT.